Given below is one TCR beta chain in context. Its antigen remains unknown. All TRB cDNA libraries came from 5' RACE performed with UMI labels. One entry per CDR3 protein, without DNA, is what TCRdb gives after re-calling the 5' RACE reads. In all, the sample yields about 150,000 distinct CDR3 sequences. The record originates from a study of CXCR3-negative and CXCR3-positive naive CD8 T cells. Study-wide background: Each library held about 1.5 +/- 0.3 million TRB reads, around 140 million in total. Notes on the study in general: Cryopreserved cells showed partially decreased CXCR3 expression, and most assays used fresh PBMCs. Naive CXCR3-positive cells had TRB CDR3s more hydrophobic than those of CXCR3-negative naive cells. CXCR3-negative and CXCR3-positive naive cells shared comparable TRBV-TRBJ usage, but memory cells did not.

Naive CD8+ T cells showed a CD45RO-CCR7+CD27+CD95- phenotype. This CDR3 spans 15 amino acids. Germline CDR1 SGHRS, CDR2 YFSETQ. The specimen was naive CXCR3+ CD8+ T cells from blood. The subset was: CD45RO-CCR7+CD27+CD95- naive CD8+ T cells expressing CXCR3 (TNR3+). This clonotype was sampled from a human donor in good health. Some clones in this sample may be carry-over from other donors' samples. The rearrangement uses TRBV5-1 and TRBJ1-4. CDR3 loop: CASSPNPSGNEKLFF.